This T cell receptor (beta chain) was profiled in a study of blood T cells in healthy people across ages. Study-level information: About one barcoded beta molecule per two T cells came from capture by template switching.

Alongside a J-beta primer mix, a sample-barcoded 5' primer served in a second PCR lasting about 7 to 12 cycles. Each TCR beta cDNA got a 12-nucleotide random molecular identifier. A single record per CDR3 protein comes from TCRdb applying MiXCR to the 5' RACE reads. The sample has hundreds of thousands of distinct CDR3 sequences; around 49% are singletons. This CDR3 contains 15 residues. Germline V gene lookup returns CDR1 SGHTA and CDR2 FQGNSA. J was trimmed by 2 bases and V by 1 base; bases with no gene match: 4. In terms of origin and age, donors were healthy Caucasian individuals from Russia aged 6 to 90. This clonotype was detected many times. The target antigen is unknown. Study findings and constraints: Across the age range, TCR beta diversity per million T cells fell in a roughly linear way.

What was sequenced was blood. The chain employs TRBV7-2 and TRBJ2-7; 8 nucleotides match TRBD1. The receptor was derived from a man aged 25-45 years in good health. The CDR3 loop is CASSLGQGATYEQYF. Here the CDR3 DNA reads TGTGCCAGCAGCTTAGGGCAGGGGGCGACCTACGAGCAGTACTTC.